This T cell receptor beta chain was profiled in a study of vaccination and CD4 T cells after COVID-19. Treatment defined: roughly nine-day PBMC culture with coronavirus spike peptide pools or control peptides (ViraFEST assay). This CDR3 region has 14 residues. Germline V lookup: CDR1 SEHNR, CDR2 FQNEAQ (reference sequence). Trimming removed 5 bases at V and 6 bases at J, with 13 bases between. Points on this clonotype: The antigen remains undetermined.

At the Johns Hopkins FTIC core, DNA taken from cultured CD4+ T cells was sequenced by way of the Oncomine TCR Beta short-read assay. A single record per CDR3 protein comes from TCRdb applying MiXCR to the PCR reads. The sample contains about 9,200 distinct CDR3 sequences, approximately 51% of which appear only once. This sequence originates from a human donor who had recovered from COVID-19. V and J are TRBV7-9 and TRBJ2-2; D is undetermined. Input material: CD4+ T cells from blood, cultured in vitro. The CDR3, as DNA: TGTGCCAGCAGCCGACGGGTTGCAGCCGGGGAGCTGTTTTTT. Translating it yields CASSRRVAAGELFF.